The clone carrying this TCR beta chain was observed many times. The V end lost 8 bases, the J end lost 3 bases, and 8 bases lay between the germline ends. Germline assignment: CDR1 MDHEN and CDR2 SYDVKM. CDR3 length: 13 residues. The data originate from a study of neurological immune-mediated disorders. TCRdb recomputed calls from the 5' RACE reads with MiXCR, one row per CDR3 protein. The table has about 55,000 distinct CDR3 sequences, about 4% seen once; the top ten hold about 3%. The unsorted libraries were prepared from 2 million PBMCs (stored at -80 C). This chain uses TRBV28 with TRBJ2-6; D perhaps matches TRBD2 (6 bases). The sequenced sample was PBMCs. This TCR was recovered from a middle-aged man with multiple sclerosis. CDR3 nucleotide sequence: TGTGCCAGCGAGGGAGGTGGGGCCAACGTCCTGACTTTC. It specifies CASEGGGANVLTF. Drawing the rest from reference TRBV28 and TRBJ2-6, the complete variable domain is DVKVTQSSRYLVKRTGEKVFLECVQDMDHENMFWYRQDPGLGLRLIYFSYDVKMKEKGDIPEGYSVSREKKERFSLILESASTNQTSMYLCASEGGGANVLTFGAGSRLTVL.